Listed below are T cell receptor beta chains from one sample, sequenced in a study of T cells after yellow fever vaccination. TCRdb ran MiXCR on the 5' RACE reads and lists one entry per CDR3 protein. Of approximately 300,000 distinct CDR3 sequences in the sample, 8.7% were seen once. The source material was PBMCs, sampled on the day of the first yellow fever vaccination. The receptors were sampled from a young man who received the YFV17D yellow fever vaccine. Each CDR3 is given without its conserved first and last residue.

j_call v_call cdr3_length cdr3_aa
TRBJ2-3 TRBV20-1 12 SAYRAGGWNTQY
TRBJ1-5 TRBV15 12 ATTQGDSNQPQH
TRBJ1-5 TRBV27 12 ASSSGTVNQPQH
TRBJ2-1 TRBV15 13 ATSRDTGRGNEQF
TRBJ2-5 TRBV7-9 12 ASAPGLAEETQY
TRBJ2-5 TRBV5-1 13 ASSSLGTGEETQY
TRBJ1-1 TRBV3-1 10 ASSQAPGVAF
TRBJ2-3 TRBV11-2 12 ASSPEVLRDTQY
TRBJ2-3 TRBV29-1 10 SIVTSTDTQY
TRBJ1-1 TRBV10-1 11 ASSDTGDTEAF
TRBJ2-5 TRBV5-4 13 ASSWGGGGQETQY
TRBJ1-1 TRBV4-1 11 ASSQLMNTEAF
TRBJ2-5 TRBV5-1 15 ASSLAAAGRYQETQY
TRBJ2-3 TRBV5-1 12 ASSYPRSADTQY
TRBJ1-2 TRBV7-8 14 ASSPTILRADYGYT
TRBJ2-2 TRBV5-6 13 ASSLWGINTGELF
TRBJ1-1 TRBV5-6 10 VSSRVNTEAF
TRBJ2-3 TRBV7-8 17 ASSLAATGVSTRTDTQY
TRBJ1-5 TRBV4-1 11 ASSLEGGLAQH
TRBJ2-5 TRBV18 9 ASSNQETQY
TRBJ2-4 TRBV6-1 11 ASLSGQGNIQY
TRBJ1-2 TRBV19 11 ASSPRTGAGYT
TRBJ1-1 TRBV29-1 11 SVERPENTEAF
TRBJ1-1 TRBV10-3 12 AITERTGETEAF
TRBJ2-7 TRBV6-2/TRBV6-3 13 ASSYSYTGSYEQY
TRBJ2-3 TRBV7-9 10 ASNLGGDTQY
TRBJ2-1 TRBV3-1 13 ASSLQGGRNNEQF
TRBJ2-7 TRBV5-1 10 ASSLQGDEQY
TRBJ1-2 TRBV6-5 11 ASSRSSGDGYT
TRBJ2-3 TRBV19 13 ASSTPGQGPDTQY
TRBJ2-5 TRBV7-7 12 ASSRTTGQETQY
TRBJ1-1 TRBV6-8 13 ASSSGTGENTEAF
TRBJ2-1 TRBV27 14 ASASRVAGVNYEQF
TRBJ2-1 TRBV13 13 ASSSERGGYNEQF
TRBJ2-2 TRBV5-4 11 ASWSGGAGELF
TRBJ1-1 TRBV19 11 ASSTRGYTEAF
TRBJ2-2 TRBV6-5 12 ASSYYSPTGELF
TRBJ2-2 TRBV12-3/TRBV12-4 13 ASTLRAVNTGELF
TRBJ1-5 TRBV4-1 11 ASSQDMPQPQH
TRBJ1-2 TRBV5-1 13 ASSFDVGPNYGYT
TRBJ2-1 TRBV7-2 11 ASSFTPQIEQF
TRBJ2-7 TRBV5-1 13 ASSFTPQQGYEQY
TRBJ1-1 TRBV6-2/TRBV6-3 11 ASSYEHRTEAF
TRBJ2-4 TRBV5-6 12 ASSLEASGDIQY
TRBJ1-5 TRBV4-3 12 ASSQTDRDQPQH
TRBJ1-1 TRBV5-6 11 ASRGDRVTEAF
TRBJ2-1 TRBV5-1 14 ASSDAGTVQYNEQF
TRBJ1-5 TRBV7-2 13 ASSLRTGGDQPQH
TRBJ2-7 TRBV4-1 12 ASSQEWRAYEQY
TRBJ2-1 TRBV4-3 16 ASSPDVPNGAAYNEQF
TRBJ1-6 TRBV4-3 14 ASSQELGTGNSPLH
TRBJ2-1 TRBV3-1 12 ASRLRGAQNEQF
TRBJ2-5 TRBV28 12 ASTLWGEQETQY
TRBJ2-1 TRBV7-2 13 ASSLYGQFGDEQF
TRBJ2-4 TRBV7-9 14 ASSFSDGSGKNIQY
TRBJ2-1 TRBV18 14 ASSPPGTGDINEQF
TRBJ2-2 TRBV12-3/TRBV12-4 13 ASSLGIAGTGELF